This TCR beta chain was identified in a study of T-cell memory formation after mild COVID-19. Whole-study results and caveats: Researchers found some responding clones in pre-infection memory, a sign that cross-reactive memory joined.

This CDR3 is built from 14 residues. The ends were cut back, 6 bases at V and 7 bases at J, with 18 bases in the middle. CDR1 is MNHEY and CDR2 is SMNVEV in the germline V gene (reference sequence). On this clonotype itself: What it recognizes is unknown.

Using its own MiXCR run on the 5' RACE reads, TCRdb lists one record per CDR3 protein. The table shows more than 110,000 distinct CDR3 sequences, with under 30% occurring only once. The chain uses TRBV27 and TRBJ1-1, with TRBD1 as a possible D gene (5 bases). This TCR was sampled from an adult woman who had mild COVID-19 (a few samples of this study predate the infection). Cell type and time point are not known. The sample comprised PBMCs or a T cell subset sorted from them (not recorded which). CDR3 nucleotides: TGTGCCAGCAGCCCGGCCGGGGGGTCGGGTGAAGCTTTCTTT. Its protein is CASSPAGGSGEAFF.